A single sample is the source of the 20 T cell receptor beta chains below, sequenced in a study of T-cell reconstitution after alpha-beta-depleted transplantation in children. TCRbeta library construction was performed incorporating unique molecular identifiers. TCRdb processed the PCR reads anew with MiXCR; each CDR3 protein has one entry. The sample shows hundreds of thousands of distinct CDR3 sequences, over 10% of them seen only once. The sequences come from PBMCs, mostly from graft donor cells, collected 360 days after TCRalphabeta/CD19-depleted stem cell transplant. The receptors shown here come from a male patient younger than 18 who had a stem cell transplant for acute myeloid leukemia, so the T cells may come from the graft donor.

This clonotype occurred a few times. CDR3 region: CASSQSEATSGRLREQYF. The DNA for the CDR3 is TGTGCCAGCAGCCAATCAGAAGCAACTAGCGGGAGGTTAAGGGAGCAGTACTTC. The chain recombines TRBV14 with TRBJ2-7; TRBD2 agrees at 12 bases. After removal of 2 bases from V and 7 bases from J, the junction contained 15 bases not matched to a gene. Germline values: CDR1 SGHDN, CDR2 FVKESK. The CDR3 has 18 residues.

The V and J genes are TRBV4-3 and TRBJ2-1; 11 positions match TRBD2. This CDR3 contains 15 residues. CDR1 LGHNA and CDR2 YSLEER come from the germline V gene. J gave up 7 bases and V 1 base, and 3 bases lay outside the gene matches. The CDR3 loop reads CASSQGGTSGNEQFF. CDR3 DNA sequence: TGCGCCAGCAGCCAAGGAGGGACTAGCGGAAATGAGCAGTTCTTC.

The table lists this clonotype with a few counts. The chain couples TRBV18 to TRBJ2-7, with TRBD2 matching 10 bases. The V gene end was trimmed by 5 bases and the J gene end by 3 bases; junction bases not matched to a gene: 10. The germline V gene encodes CDR1 KGHSH and CDR2 LQKENI. There are 16 residues in the CDR3. CDR3 sequence: CASSEGLAGDFYEQYF. CDR3 nucleotide sequence: TGTGCCAGCTCAGAGGGTCTAGCGGGAGACTTCTACGAGCAGTACTTC.

This clonotype was counted a few times. The gene calls are TRBV20-1 and TRBJ2-3; the match to TRBD2 covers 7 bases. The CDR3 runs 14 residues. V gave up 3 bases and J gave up 3 bases; unmatched junction bases: 6. CDR1 DFQATT and CDR2 SNEGSKA come from the germline V gene (reference sequence). The CDR3, as DNA: TGCAGTGCTAGGTTCCAGGGAGGGACAGATACGCAGTATTTT. Translated: CSARFQGGTDTQYF.

The chain links TRBV18 to TRBJ2-7; D might be TRBD2 (5 bases). This CDR3 spans 15 amino acids. V was trimmed by 0 bases and J by 2 bases, leaving 11 bases between them. Germline V gene data show CDR1 as KGHSH and CDR2 as LQKENI. The CDR3 protein is CASSPPGTGTYEQYF. CDR3 bases: TGTGCCAGCTCACCACCGGGTACGGGAACCTACGAGCAGTACTTC.

This clonotype was counted between two and nine times. This chain joins TRBV20-1 and TRBJ2-5; no clear D gene. This CDR3 is 13 amino acids long. Germline CDR1 and CDR2: DFQATT and SNEGSKA (reference sequence). CDR3 sequence (DNA): TGCACATTTAAGGATTACTACCAAGAGACCCAGTACTTC. Its protein is CTFKDYYQETQYF.

The V and J genes are TRBV6-5 and TRBJ2-7; TRBD1 agrees at 8 bases. With 0 bases clipped from V and 5 bases from J, the junction kept 6 bases outside the gene matches. From germline, CDR1 is MNHEY and CDR2 SVGAGI. The CDR3 has 15 residues. The chain's CDR3 is CASSYSGQVFHEQYF. CDR3 DNA sequence: TGTGCCAGCAGTTACTCGGGACAGGTGTTCCACGAGCAGTACTTC.

This clonotype was counted between two and nine times. V is TRBV29-1 and J is TRBJ2-1; 8 nucleotides match TRBD2. This CDR3 spans 14 amino acids. Germline V lookup: CDR1 SQVTM, CDR2 ANQGSEA. The V gene end was trimmed by 4 bases and the J gene end by 8 bases; junction bases not matched to a gene: 10. The CDR3 DNA sequence: TGCAGCGTTGTTGTAGCGGGGTCCTGGGATGAGCAGTTCTTC. It translates to CSVVVAGSWDEQFF.

This clonotype was seen a handful of times. The chain has TRBV6-5 and TRBJ1-1, with D perhaps matching TRBD1 (6 bases). The germline V and J ends were trimmed by 3 bases and 0 bases, with 17 bases remaining between them. CDR3 length: 17 amino acids. The germline gives CDR1 MNHEY, CDR2 SVGAGI. The chain's CDR3 is CASSYWGGRGLNTEAFF. The CDR3 DNA follows: TGTGCCAGCAGTTATTGGGGGGGGCGCGGACTGAACACTGAAGCTTTCTTT.

This clonotype was seen a few times. CDR3 nucleotide sequence: TGTGCCAGCAGCTTAAGGCTAGCGGGAGATACGCAGTATTTT. Translation gives CASSLRLAGDTQYF. The V and J genes are TRBV7-2 and TRBJ2-3; 8 bases fit TRBD2. CDR1 and CDR2 from the germline V gene are SGHTA and FQGNSA. This CDR3 has 14 amino acids. V shed 2 bases and J 5 bases; nucleotides not matched to a gene: 3.

This clonotype was detected ten times or more. The chain recombines TRBV12-3 or TRBV12-4 with TRBJ2-2; D could derive from TRBD1 or TRBD2 (6 bases each). This CDR3 is built from 16 residues. V was cut by 3 bases and J by 1 base, with 12 bases left in between. The CDR3 DNA reads TGTGCCAGCAGTTTGGGGGGCAGACTGAACACCGGGGAGCTGTTTTTT. Amino acids: CASSLGGRLNTGELFF.

The chain combines TRBV4-3 with TRBJ2-5, with a tentative D call TRBD2 (5 bases). The germline gives CDR1 LGHNA, CDR2 YSLEER. This CDR3 has 14 amino acids. The V and J ends lost 0 bases and 3 bases respectively, with 8 bases between them. CDR3 DNA sequence: TGCGCCAGCAGCCAAGATTTCGGGAAAGAGACCCAGTACTTC. This translates into CASSQDFGKETQYF.

This chain joins TRBV6-2 or TRBV6-3 and TRBJ2-1, with 7 bases aligning to TRBD2. CDR3 size: 14 residues. Germline V gene sequence: CDR1 MNHEY, CDR2 SVGEGT. Unmatched junction bases numbered 0, after V lost 1 base and J lost 3 bases. The CDR3: CASSYWGGYNEQFF. For the CDR3, the DNA is TGTGCCAGCAGTTACTGGGGGGGCTACAATGAGCAGTTCTTC.

There are a few counts of this clonotype. Here the CDR3 DNA reads TGTGCCAGCAGCCCTCGGGACAGGGGGCAAGGATACAATGAGCAGTTCTTC. This codes for CASSPRDRGQGYNEQFF. J is TRBJ2-1 and V is TRBV28; 12 bases agree with TRBD1. The ends lost 6 bases at V and 4 bases at J; junction bases unmatched: 10. CDR3 length equals 17 residues. Germline values: CDR1 MDHEN, CDR2 SYDVKM.

This clonotype was counted at least ten times. CDR3 protein: CASSYARSYTDTQYF. As DNA, the CDR3 is TGTGCCAGCAGTTACGCCCGGAGTTACACAGATACGCAGTATTTT. The V call is TRBV6-5, the J call TRBJ2-3, with D unclear. CDR3 length: 15 amino acids. Trimming stripped 2 bases from V and 2 bases from J, with 11 bases between. Germline-derived CDR1 and CDR2 are MNHEY and SVGAGI.

J is TRBJ2-7 and V is TRBV7-8, with 7 bases that match TRBD1. CDR3 length equals 13 residues. J was trimmed by 4 bases and V by 3 bases; bases with no gene match: 3. Per the germline V gene, CDR1 is SGHVS and CDR2 is FQNEAQ. The CDR3 region is CASSFLQGYEQYF. The CDR3, as DNA: TGTGCCAGCAGCTTTTTACAGGGGTACGAGCAGTACTTC.

This clonotype was seen many times. The rearrangement joins TRBV10-3 to TRBJ2-2; tentatively, D is TRBD1 or TRBD2 (5 bases each). CDR3 length equals 13 residues. Germline values: CDR1 ENHRY, CDR2 SYGVKD. Trimming stripped 8 bases from V and 4 bases from J, with 11 bases between. CDR3 sequence reads: CAIASQGTGELFF. The DNA of the CDR3 is TGTGCCATCGCTAGCCAGGGCACCGGGGAGCTGTTTTTT.

The chain combines TRBV14 with TRBJ2-5, with TRBD1 matching over 8 bases. From germline, CDR1 is SGHDN and CDR2 FVKESK. J was trimmed by 6 bases and V by 1 base; bases with no gene match: 19. The CDR3 totals 19 residues. As DNA, the CDR3 is TGTGCCAGCAGCCAAGTAATAGACGGGACAGGACGAGCAACTCAGACCCAGTACTTC. It is translated as CASSQVIDGTGRATQTQYF.

The chain combines TRBV9 with TRBJ2-7; 8 bases map to TRBD1. Germline-derived CDR1 and CDR2 are SGDLS and YYNGEE. The trim removed 2 bases at V and 6 bases at J, leaving 4 bases unmatched. CDR3 length: 13 amino acids. The chain's CDR3 is CASSVQGAGEQYF. The CDR3 DNA is TGTGCCAGCAGCGTTCAGGGGGCGGGCGAGCAGTACTTC.

This clonotype was seen a handful of times. The V and J genes are TRBV15 and TRBJ2-7; possibly TRBD1 for D (6 bases). Trimming stripped 0 bases from V and 4 bases from J, with 22 bases between. Germline values: CDR1 LNHNV, CDR2 YYDKDF (reference sequence). CDR3 length: 18 amino acids. The CDR3 region is CATSRDPGHLRRVYEQYF. Written as DNA, the CDR3 is TGTGCCACCAGCAGAGATCCGGGACACCTCCGGCGCGTATACGAGCAGTACTTC.